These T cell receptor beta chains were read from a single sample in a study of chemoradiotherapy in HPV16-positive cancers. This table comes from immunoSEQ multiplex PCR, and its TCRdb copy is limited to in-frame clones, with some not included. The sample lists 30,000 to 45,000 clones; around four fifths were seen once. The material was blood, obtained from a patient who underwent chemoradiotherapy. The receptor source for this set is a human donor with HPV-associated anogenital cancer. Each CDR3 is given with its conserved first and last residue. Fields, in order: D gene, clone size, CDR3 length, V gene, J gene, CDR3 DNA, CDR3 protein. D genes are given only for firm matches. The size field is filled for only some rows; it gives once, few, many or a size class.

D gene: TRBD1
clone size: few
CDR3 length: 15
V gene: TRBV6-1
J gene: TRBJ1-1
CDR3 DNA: TGTGCCAGCAGTGATCTTCAGGGGGCCGGGACTGAAGCTTTCTTT
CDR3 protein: CASSDLQGAGTEAFF

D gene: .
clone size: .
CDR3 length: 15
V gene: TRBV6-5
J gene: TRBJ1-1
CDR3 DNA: TGTGCCAGCAGTTACTCGCCCGGAGGGGACACTGAAGCTTTCTTT
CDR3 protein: CASSYSPGGDTEAFF

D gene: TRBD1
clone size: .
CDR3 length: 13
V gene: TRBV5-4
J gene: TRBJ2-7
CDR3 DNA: TGTGCCAGCAGCCCCCGGGACAGCTACGAGCAGTACTTC
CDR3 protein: CASSPRDSYEQYF

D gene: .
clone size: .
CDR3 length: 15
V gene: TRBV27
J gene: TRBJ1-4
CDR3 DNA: TGTGCCAGCAGCCCTTTCCGGGGGGCGAACGAAAAACTGTTTTTT
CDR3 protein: CASSPFRGANEKLFF

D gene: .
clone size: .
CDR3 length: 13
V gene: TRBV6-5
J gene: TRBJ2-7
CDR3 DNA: TGTGCCAGCAGTCAGGGACTTACTTACGAGCAGTACTTC
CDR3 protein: CASSQGLTYEQYF

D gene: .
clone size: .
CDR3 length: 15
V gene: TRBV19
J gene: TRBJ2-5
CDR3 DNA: TGTGCCAGTAGTATAGAGGGGGGGCGAGGAGAGACCCAGTACTTC
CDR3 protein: CASSIEGGRGETQYF

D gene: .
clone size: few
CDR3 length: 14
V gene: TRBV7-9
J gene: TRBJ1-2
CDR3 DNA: TGTGCCAGCAGCTTCCGGGAGTCTAACTATGGCTACACCTTC
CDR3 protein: CASSFRESNYGYTF

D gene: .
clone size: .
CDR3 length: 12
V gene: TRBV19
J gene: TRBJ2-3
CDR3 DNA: TGTGCCAGCGGGGGGCCGCCCGATACGCAGTATTTT
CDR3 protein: CASGGPPDTQYF

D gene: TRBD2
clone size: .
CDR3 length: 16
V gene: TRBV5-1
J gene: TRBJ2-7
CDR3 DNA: TGCGCCAGCAGCTCCCAACTAGCGGGGGGGGCCTACGAGCAGTACTTC
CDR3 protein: CASSSQLAGGAYEQYF

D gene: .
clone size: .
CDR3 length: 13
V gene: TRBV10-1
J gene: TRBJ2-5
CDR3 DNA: TGCGCCAGCAGTGAGTTAAGGGGTTCTACCCAGTACTTC
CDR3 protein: CASSELRGSTQYF

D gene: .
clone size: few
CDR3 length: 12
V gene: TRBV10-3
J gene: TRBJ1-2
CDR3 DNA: TGTGCCATCAGTGAGTCGAGTTATGGCTACACCTTC
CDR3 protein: CAISESSYGYTF

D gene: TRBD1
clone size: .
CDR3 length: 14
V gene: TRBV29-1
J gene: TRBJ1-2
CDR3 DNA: TGCAGCGCTCAGGGCCCGGGACAGGGGGGTATTGACACCTTC
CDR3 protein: CSAQGPGQGGIDTF

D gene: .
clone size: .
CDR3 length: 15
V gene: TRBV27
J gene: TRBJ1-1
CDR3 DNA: TGTGCCAGCAGTTTGCCCGGGGCACTGAACACTGAAGCTTTCTTT
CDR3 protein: CASSLPGALNTEAFF

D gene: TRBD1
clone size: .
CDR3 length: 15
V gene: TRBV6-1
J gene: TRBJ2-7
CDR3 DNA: TGTGCCAGCAGTGAGTGGAGACAGGGGCCCTACGAGCAGTACTTC
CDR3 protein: CASSEWRQGPYEQYF

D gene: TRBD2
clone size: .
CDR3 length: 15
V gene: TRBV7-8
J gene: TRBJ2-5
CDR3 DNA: TGTGCCAGCAGCCGCGGGGGAGGGTGGCAAGAGACCCAGTACTTC
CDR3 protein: CASSRGGGWQETQYF

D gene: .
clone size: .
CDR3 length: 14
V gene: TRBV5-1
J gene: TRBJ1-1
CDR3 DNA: TGCGCCAGCAGCTTGGGGTCAGGGAACACTGAAGCTTTCTTT
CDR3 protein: CASSLGSGNTEAFF

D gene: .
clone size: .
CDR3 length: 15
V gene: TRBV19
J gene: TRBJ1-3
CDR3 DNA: TGTGCCAGTAGTATCGGACCGAGGCGAGGAAACACCATATATTTT
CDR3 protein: CASSIGPRRGNTIYF

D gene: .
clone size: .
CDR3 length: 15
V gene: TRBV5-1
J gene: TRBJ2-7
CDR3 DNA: TGCGCCAGCAGTTATCAGGGCCTGTCCTCCTACGAGCAGTACTTC
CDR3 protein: CASSYQGLSSYEQYF

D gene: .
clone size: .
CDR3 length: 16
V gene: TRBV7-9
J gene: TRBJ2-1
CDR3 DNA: TGTGCCAGCAGCGTGGCCGACAAAACCTCTTACAATGAGCAGTTCTTC
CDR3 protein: CASSVADKTSYNEQFF

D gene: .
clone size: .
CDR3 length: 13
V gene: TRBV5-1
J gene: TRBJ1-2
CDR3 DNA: TGCGCCAGCAGCTTCTGGACCGGGTGGGACTACACCTTC
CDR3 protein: CASSFWTGWDYTF

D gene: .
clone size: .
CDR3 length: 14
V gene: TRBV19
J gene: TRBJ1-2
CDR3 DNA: TGTGCCAGTAGTATGCCAACGGTGAACTATGGCTACACCTTC
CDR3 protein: CASSMPTVNYGYTF

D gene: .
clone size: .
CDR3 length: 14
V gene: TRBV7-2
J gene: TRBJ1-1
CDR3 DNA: TGTGCCAGCAGCTTAGCGCGGCGAGAGCTTGAAGCTTTCTTT
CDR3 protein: CASSLARRELEAFF

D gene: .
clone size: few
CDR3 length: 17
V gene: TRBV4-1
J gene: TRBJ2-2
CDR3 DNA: TGCGCCAGCAGCCAAGAAGCCACCTTTTTGAACACCGGGGAGCTGTTTTTT
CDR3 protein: CASSQEATFLNTGELFF

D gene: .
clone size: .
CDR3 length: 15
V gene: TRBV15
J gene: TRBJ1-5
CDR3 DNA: TGTGCCACCAGCAGAGCCTCAGGGAGCAATCAGCCCCAGCATTTT
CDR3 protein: CATSRASGSNQPQHF

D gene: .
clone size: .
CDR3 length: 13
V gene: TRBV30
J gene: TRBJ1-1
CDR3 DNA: TGTGCCTGGAAACCCTCAGAGGCCACTGAAGCTTTCTTT
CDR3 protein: CAWKPSEATEAFF

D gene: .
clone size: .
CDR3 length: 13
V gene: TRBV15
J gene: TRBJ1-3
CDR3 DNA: TGTGCCACCAGCTCTCAAAGACGAAACACCATATATTTT
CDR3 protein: CATSSQRRNTIYF

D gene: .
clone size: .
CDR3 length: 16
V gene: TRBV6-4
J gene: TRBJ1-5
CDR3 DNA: TGTGCCAGCCCCCTGGAGCTGCTCCATAGCAATCAGCCCCAGCATTTT
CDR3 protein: CASPLELLHSNQPQHF

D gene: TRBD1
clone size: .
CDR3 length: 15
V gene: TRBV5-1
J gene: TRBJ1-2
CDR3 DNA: TGCGCCAGCAGCTTGTTGGGGACAGCGAACTATGGCTACACCTTC
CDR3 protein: CASSLLGTANYGYTF

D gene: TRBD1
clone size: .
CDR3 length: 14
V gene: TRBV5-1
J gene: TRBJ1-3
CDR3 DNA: TGCGCCAGCAGCTTGGCCTCCAGGGGGAACACCATATATTTT
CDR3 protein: CASSLASRGNTIYF

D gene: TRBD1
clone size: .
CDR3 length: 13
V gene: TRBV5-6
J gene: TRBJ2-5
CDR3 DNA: TGTGCCAGCAGATTACAGGGGGCAGAGACCCAGTACTTC
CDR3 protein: CASRLQGAETQYF

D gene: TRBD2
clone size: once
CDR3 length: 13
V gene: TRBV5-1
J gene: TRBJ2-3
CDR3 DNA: TGCGCCAGCAGCACGGAAGGGACTAATACGCAGTATTTT
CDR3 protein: CASSTEGTNTQYF

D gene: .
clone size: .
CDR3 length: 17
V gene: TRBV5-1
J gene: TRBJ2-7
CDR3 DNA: TGCGCCAGCAGCTTAGGGCAGGCTAGAGGAGTAACCTACGAGCAGTACTTC
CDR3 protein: CASSLGQARGVTYEQYF

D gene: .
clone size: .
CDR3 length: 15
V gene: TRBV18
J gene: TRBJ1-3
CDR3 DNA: TGTGCCAGCTCACGCGCACGGGCCTCTGGAAACACCATATATTTT
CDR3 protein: CASSRARASGNTIYF

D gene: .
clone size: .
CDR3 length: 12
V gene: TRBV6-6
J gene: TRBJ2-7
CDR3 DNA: TGTGCCAGCAGTAACAGGGAGGGTGAGCAGTACTTC
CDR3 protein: CASSNREGEQYF

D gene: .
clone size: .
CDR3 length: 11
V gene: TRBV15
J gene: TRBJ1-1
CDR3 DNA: TGTGCCACCAGCAGGAACACTGAAGCTTTCTTT
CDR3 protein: CATSRNTEAFF

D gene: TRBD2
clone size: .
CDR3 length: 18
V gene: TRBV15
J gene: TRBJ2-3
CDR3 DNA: TGTGCCACCAGCAGAGGCAAAACTAGCGGGGCCAGCACAGATACGCAGTATTTT
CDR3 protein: CATSRGKTSGASTDTQYF

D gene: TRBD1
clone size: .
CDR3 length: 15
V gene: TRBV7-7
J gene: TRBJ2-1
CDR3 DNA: TGTGCCAGCAGCTTCGGGACAGGCTTTTCGGGTGAGCAGTTCTTC
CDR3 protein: CASSFGTGFSGEQFF

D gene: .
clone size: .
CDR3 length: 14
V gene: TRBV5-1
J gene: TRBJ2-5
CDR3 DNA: TGCGCCAGCAGCCCAGGGGTATTAGGGGAGACCCAGTACTTC
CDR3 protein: CASSPGVLGETQYF

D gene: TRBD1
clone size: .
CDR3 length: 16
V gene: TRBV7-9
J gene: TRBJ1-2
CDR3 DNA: TGTGCCAGCAGCTTAGGGACAGGGGGTGACGACTATGGCTACACCTTC
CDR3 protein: CASSLGTGGDDYGYTF

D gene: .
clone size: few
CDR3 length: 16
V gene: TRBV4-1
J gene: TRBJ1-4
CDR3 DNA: TGCGCCAGCAGCCAAGATCCTTCCCTCTCTAATGAAAAACTGTTTTTT
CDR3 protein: CASSQDPSLSNEKLFF

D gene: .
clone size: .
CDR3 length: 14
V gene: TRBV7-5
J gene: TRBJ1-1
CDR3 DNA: TGTGCCAGAAGCGGGGCAGGCCAGAACACTGAAGCTTTCTTT
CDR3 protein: CARSGAGQNTEAFF

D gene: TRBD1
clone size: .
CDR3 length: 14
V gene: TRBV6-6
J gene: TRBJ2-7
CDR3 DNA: TGTGCCAGCAGTTACTCAGCAGGGGGATACGAGCAGTACTTC
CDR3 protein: CASSYSAGGYEQYF

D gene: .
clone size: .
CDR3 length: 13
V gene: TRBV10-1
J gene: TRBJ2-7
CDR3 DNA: TGCGCCAGCTATATGACCCCGGGGGTCGAGCAGTACTTC
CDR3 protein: CASYMTPGVEQYF

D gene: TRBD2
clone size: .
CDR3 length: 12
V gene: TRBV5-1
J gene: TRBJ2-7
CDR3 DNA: TGCGCCAGCGCGGGGGTATCCTACGAGCAGTACTTC
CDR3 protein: CASAGVSYEQYF

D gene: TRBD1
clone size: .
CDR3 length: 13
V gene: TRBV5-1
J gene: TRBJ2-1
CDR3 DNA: TGCGCCACAAACCCGGGACAGGGGACTGAGCAGTTCTTC
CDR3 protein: CATNPGQGTEQFF

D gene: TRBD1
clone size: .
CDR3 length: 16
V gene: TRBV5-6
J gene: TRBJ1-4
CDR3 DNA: TGTGCCAGCATTCAGAATCCGGGACAGGGGAATGAAAAACTGTTTTTT
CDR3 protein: CASIQNPGQGNEKLFF

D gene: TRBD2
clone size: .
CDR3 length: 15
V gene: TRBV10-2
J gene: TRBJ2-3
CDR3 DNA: TGCGCCAGCAGTGAGTCTAGCGGGGGATTAGATACGCAGTATTTT
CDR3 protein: CASSESSGGLDTQYF